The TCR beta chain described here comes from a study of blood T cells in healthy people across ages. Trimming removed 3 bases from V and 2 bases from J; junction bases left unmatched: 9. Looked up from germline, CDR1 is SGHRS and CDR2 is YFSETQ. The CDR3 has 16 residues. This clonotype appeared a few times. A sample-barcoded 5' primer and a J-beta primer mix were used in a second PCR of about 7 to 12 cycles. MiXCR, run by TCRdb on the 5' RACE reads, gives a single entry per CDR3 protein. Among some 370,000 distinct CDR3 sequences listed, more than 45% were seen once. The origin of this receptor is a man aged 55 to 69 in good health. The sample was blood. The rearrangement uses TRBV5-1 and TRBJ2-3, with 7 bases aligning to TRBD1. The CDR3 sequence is CASSSYRGRDTDTQYF. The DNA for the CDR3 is TGCGCCAGCAGCTCCTACAGGGGAAGGGACACAGATACGCAGTATTTT.